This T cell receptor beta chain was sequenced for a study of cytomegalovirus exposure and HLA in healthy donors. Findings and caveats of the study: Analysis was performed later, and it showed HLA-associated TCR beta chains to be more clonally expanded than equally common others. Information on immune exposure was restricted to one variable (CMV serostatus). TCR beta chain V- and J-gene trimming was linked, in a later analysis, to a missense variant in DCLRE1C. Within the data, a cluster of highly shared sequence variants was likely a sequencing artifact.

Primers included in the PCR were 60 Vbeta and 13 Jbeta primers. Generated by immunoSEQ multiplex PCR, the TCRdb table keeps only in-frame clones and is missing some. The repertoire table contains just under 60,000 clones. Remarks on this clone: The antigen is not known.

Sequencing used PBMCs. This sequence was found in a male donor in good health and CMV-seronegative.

The CDR3 bases are TGTGCCAGCAGTTTTGGAGGCGGGTCCCAAGAGACCCAGTACTTC. As protein: CASSFGGGSQETQYF. V and J are TRBV27 and TRBJ2-5, with D maybe TRBD2 (5 bases). Trimming took 3 bases from V and 1 from J, leaving 12 bases between them. The CDR3 length is 15 residues. Germline V gene lookup returns CDR1 MNHEY and CDR2 SMNVEV (reference sequence).